This T cell receptor beta chain was identified during a study of CXCR3-negative and CXCR3-positive naive CD8 T cells. CDR1 is SQVTM and CDR2 is ANQGSEA in the germline V gene. This CDR3 comprises 14 residues. Study-level results: Much lower diversity was found in memory CD8+ cells, while both naive subsets had comparably high diversity. Both naive subsets, CXCR3-negative and CXCR3-positive, displayed similar TRBV-TRBJ usage, unlike memory cells.

Comments on this clonotype: Its specificity is not known.

Preparation of TRB cDNA libraries relied on 5' RACE carrying UMI labels. TCRdb reprocessed the 5' RACE reads and stores each CDR3 protein as one record, lacking DNA. This sample's table has tens of thousands of distinct CDR3 sequences. The specimen sequenced was naive CXCR3- CD8+ T cells from blood. Subset indicated: CD45RO-CCR7+CD27+CD95- naive CD8+ T cells lacking CXCR3 (TNR3-). This receptor was identified in a human donor in good health. Some clones in this sample may be carry-over from other donors' samples. The J gene is TRBJ1-5, the V gene TRBV29-1; TCRdb gives TRBD1 as the D gene, but with no DNA this cannot be confirmed. The CDR3 region is CSVTGGPSNQPQHF.